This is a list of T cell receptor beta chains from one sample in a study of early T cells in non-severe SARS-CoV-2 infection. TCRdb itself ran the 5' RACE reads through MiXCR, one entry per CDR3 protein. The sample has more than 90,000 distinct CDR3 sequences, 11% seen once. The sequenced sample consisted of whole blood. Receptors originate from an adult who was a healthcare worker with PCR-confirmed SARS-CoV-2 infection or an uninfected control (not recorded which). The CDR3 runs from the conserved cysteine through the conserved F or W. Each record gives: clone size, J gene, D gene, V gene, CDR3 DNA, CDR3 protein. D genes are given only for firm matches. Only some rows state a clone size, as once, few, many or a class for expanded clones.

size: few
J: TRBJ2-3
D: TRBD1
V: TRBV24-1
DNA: TGTGCCACCAGTGATGCCAAACAGGGGGCTGTCACAGATACGCAGTATTTT
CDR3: CATSDAKQGAVTDTQYF

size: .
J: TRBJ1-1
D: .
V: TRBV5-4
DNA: TGTGCCAGCAGCTTGGATGCTGGGAACACTGAAGCTTTCTTT
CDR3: CASSLDAGNTEAFF

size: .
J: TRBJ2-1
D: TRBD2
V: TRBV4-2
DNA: TGTGCCAGCAGCCAAGGACTAGCGGGAGCTACAGCGCAGTTCTTC
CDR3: CASSQGLAGATAQFF

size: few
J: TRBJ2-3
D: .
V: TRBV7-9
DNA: TGTGCCAGCAGCTTAACGTCCTCCACAGATACGCAGTATTTT
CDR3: CASSLTSSTDTQYF

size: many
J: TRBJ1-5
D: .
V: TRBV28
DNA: TGTGCCAGCCACGGACAGACGGGGCCCCAGCATTTT
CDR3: CASHGQTGPQHF

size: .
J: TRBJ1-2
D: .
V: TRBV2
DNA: TGTGCCAGCAACGGGGGGATTTATGGCTACACCTTC
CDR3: CASNGGIYGYTF

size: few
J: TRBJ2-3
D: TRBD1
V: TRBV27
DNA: TGTGCCAGCAGTCCCCTGGGACAGGAATGGGGCACAGATACGCAGTATTTT
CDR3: CASSPLGQEWGTDTQYF

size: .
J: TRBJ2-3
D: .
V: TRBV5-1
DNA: TGCGCCAGCAGCCCTGGTACCTCAGATACGCAGTATTTT
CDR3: CASSPGTSDTQYF

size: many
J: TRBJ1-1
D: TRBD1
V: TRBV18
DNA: TGTGCCAGCTCACCTAGGACAGGAGAGAACACTGAAGCTTTCTTT
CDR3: CASSPRTGENTEAFF

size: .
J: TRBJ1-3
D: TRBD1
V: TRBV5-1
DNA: TGCGCCAGCAGCGCCGGACAGGGGACCGGTGCCATATATTTT
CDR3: CASSAGQGTGAIYF

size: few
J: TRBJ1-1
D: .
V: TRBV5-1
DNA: TGCGCCAGCAGCTTGGTGGTCGGGGGCGCGGAAGCTTTCTTT
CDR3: CASSLVVGGAEAFF

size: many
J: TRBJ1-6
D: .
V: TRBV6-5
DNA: TGTGCCAGCAGTTCCCGTGGACCTAAGAATTCACCCCTCCACTTT
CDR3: CASSSRGPKNSPLHF

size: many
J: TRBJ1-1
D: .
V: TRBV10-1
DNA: TGCGCCAGCAGTCCAGGTTTGAACACTGAAGCTTTCTTT
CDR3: CASSPGLNTEAFF

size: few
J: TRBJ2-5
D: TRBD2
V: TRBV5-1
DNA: TGCGCCAGCAGCTTGACTAGCGAACAAGAGACCCAGTACTTC
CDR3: CASSLTSEQETQYF

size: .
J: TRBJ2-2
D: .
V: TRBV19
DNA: TGTGCCAGTGACCCCCGGGGGAACACCGGGGAGCTGTTTTTT
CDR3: CASDPRGNTGELFF

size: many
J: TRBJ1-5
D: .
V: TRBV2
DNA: TGTGCCAGCAGTGAAGCGGGATGGACAGCTAATCAGCCCCAGCATTTT
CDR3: CASSEAGWTANQPQHF

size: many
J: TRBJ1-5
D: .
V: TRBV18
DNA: TGTGCCAGCTCACTCCCCGGGCTGCCCCAGCATTTT
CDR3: CASSLPGLPQHF

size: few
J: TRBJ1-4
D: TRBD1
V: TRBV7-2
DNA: TGTGCCAGCAGCCGAGACAGGGGTGGCGAAAAACTGTTTTTT
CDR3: CASSRDRGGEKLFF

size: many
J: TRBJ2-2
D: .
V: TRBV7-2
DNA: TGTGCCAGCACCACGGGCTCGGGGAAGCTGTTTTTT
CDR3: CASTTGSGKLFF

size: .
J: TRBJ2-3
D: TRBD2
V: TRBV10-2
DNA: TGCGCCAGCAGTGACGCGGGGGGTACTGCAGATACGCAGTATTTT
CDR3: CASSDAGGTADTQYF

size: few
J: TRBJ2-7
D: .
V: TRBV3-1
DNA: TGTGCCAGCAGCCAAGTTGGGTCCCCTTTTGGGCAGTACTTC
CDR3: CASSQVGSPFGQYF

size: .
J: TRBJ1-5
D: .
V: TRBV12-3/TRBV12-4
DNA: TGTGCCAGCACCCCCAGGGAGCTTTCGCCCCAGCATTTT
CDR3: CASTPRELSPQHF

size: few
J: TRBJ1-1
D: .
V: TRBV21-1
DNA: TGTGCCAGCAGCAAATCTATTAGGACGCGAAACACTGAAGCTTTCTTT
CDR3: CASSKSIRTRNTEAFF

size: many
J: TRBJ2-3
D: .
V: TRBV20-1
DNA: TGCAGTGCTACCCTGTCTAGTGGGGGTCCAGATACGCAGTATTTT
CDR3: CSATLSSGGPDTQYF

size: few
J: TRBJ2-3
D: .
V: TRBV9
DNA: TGTGCCAGCAGCTCTCAGGGAACAGATACGCAGTATTTT
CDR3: CASSSQGTDTQYF

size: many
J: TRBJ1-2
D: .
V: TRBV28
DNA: TGTGCCAGCAGTCAGGGGCTTTTTAGTTATGGCTACACCTTC
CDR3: CASSQGLFSYGYTF

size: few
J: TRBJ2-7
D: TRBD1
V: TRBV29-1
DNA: TGCAGCGTTGAGACAGGGTACTCCTACGAGCAGTACTTC
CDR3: CSVETGYSYEQYF

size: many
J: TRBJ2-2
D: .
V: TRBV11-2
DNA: TGTGCCAGCAGCCGCGGGGCCCTTACCGGGGAGCTGTTTTTT
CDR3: CASSRGALTGELFF

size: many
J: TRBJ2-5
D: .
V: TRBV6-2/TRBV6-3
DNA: TGTGCCAGCAGTTACTTCCAAGAGACCCAGTACTTC
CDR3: CASSYFQETQYF

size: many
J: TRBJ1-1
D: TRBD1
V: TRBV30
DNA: TGTGCCTGGAGTGTAAGGGGGCGAAGTGACACTGAAGCTTTCTTT
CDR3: CAWSVRGRSDTEAFF

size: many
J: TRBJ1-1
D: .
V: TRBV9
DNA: TGTGCCAGCAGCTCCCCCATGAACACTGAAGCTTTCTTT
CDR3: CASSSPMNTEAFF

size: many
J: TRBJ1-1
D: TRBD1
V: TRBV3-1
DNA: TGTGCCAGCAGCCAAGTTGGGGGACAGGGGGCTTTCTTT
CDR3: CASSQVGGQGAFF

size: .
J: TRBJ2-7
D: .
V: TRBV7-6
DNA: TGTGCCAGCAGCTCTACCGGGGGACTTGACTACGAGCAGTACTTC
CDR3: CASSSTGGLDYEQYF

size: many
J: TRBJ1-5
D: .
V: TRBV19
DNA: TGTGCCAGTAGTATCCCAGGGGTCGGCAATCAGCCCCAGCATTTT
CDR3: CASSIPGVGNQPQHF

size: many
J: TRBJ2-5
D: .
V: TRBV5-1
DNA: TGCGCCAGCAGCAACCTGGGGAGCCAAGAGACCCAGTACTTC
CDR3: CASSNLGSQETQYF

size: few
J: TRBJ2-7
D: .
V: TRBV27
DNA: TGTGCCAGCAAGAATTATAGGGGTGCCCACGAGCAGTACTTC
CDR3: CASKNYRGAHEQYF

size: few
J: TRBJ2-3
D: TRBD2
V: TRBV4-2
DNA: TGTGCCAGCAGCCAAGTCCGAGCGGGGGCTAGCACAGATACGCAGTATTTT
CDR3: CASSQVRAGASTDTQYF

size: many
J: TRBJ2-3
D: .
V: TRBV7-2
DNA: TGTGCCAGCAGCCAAGACAACACAGATACGCAGTATTTT
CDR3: CASSQDNTDTQYF

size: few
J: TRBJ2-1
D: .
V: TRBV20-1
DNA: TGCAGTGCTCGGAGCGCGGTGGGGATCGATGAGCAGTTCTTC
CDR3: CSARSAVGIDEQFF

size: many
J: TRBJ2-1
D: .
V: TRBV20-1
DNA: TGCAGTGCTAGAGATCGCTACCCCTCCTACAATGAGCAGTTCTTC
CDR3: CSARDRYPSYNEQFF

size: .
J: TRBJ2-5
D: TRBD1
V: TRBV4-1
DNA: TGCGCCAGCAGCCCGACCTGGGACAGGGGTATCCAAGAGACCCAGTACTTC
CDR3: CASSPTWDRGIQETQYF

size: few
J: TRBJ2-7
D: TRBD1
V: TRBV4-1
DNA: TGCGCCAGCAGCATAGGGACAGGGGCCTACGAGCAGTACTTC
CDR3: CASSIGTGAYEQYF

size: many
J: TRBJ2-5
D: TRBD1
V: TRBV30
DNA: TGTGCCTGGAGTGTCCCAGGGGGCGCCCAGACCCAGTACTTC
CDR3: CAWSVPGGAQTQYF

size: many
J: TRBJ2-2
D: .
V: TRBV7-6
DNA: TGTGCCAGCAGCTTCACAGGGACCACCGGGGAGCTGTTTTTT
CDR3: CASSFTGTTGELFF

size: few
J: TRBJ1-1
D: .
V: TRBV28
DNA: TGTGCCAGCAGTTTCGGAGAGGGGGTTGAAGCTTTCTTT
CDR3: CASSFGEGVEAFF

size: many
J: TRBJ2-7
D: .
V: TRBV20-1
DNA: TGCAGTGCTAACCCGGGGGCAGGGAGCTCCTACGAGCAGTACTTC
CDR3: CSANPGAGSSYEQYF